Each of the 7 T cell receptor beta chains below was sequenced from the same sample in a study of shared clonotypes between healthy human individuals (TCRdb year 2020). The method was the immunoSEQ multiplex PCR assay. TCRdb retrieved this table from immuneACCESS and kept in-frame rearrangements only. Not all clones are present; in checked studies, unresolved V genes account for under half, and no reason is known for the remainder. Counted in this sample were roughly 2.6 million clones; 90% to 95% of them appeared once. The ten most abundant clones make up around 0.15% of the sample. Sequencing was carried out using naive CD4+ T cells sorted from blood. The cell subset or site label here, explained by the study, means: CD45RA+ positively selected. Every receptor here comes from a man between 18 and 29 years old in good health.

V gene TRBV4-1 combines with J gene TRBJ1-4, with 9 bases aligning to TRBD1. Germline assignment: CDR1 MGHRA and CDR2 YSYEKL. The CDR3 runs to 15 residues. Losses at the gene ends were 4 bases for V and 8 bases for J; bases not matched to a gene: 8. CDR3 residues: CASSRVQGAGEKLFF. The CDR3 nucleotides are TGCGCCAGCAGCCGAGTACAGGGGGCAGGAGAAAAACTGTTTTTT.

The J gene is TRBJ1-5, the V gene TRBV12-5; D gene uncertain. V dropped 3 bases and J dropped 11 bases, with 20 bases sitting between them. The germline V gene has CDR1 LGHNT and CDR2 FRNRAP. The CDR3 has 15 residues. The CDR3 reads CASGFGRVNPGTQHF. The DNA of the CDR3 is TGTGCTAGTGGTTTTGGCAGAGTAAATCCGGGGACCCAGCATTTT.

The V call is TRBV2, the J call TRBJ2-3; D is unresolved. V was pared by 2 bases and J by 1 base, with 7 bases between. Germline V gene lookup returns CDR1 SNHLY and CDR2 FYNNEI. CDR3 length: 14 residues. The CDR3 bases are TGTGCCAGCAGTGAAAGACTGGGCACAGATACGCAGTATTTT. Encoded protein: CASSERLGTDTQYF. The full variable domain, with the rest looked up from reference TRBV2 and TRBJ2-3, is EPEVTQTPSHQVTQMGQEVILRCVPISNHLYFYWYRQILGQKVEFLVSFYNNEISEKSEIFDDQFSVERPDGSNFTLKIRSTKLEDSAMYFCASSERLGTDTQYFGPGTRLTVL.

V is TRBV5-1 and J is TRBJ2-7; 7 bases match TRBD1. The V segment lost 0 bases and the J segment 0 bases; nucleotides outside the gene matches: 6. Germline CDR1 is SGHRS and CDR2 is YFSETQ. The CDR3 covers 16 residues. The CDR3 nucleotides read TGCGCCAGCAGCTTGGGCACAGGGGAGAGCTCCTACGAGCAGTACTTC. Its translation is CASSLGTGESSYEQYF.

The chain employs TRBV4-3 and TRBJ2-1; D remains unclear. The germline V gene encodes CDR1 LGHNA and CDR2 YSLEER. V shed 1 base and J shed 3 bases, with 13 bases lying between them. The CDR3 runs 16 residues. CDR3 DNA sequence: TGCGCCAGCAGCCAAGGGTGGGTAGAAAGCTACAATGAGCAGTTCTTC. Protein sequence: CASSQGWVESYNEQFF.

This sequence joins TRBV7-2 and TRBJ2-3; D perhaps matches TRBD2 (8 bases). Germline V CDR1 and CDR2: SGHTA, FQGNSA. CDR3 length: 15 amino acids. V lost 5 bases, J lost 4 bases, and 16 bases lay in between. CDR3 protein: CASSQRGREADTQYF. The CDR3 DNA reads TGTGCCAGCAGCCAAAGGGGGCGGGAGGCAGATACGCAGTATTTT.

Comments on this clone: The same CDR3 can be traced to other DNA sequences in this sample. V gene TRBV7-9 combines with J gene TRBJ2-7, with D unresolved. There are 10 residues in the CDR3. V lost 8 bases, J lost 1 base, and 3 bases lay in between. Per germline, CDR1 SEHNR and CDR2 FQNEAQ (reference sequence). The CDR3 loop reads CASGSYEQYF. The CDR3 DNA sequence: TGTGCCAGCGGATCCTACGAGCAGTACTTC.